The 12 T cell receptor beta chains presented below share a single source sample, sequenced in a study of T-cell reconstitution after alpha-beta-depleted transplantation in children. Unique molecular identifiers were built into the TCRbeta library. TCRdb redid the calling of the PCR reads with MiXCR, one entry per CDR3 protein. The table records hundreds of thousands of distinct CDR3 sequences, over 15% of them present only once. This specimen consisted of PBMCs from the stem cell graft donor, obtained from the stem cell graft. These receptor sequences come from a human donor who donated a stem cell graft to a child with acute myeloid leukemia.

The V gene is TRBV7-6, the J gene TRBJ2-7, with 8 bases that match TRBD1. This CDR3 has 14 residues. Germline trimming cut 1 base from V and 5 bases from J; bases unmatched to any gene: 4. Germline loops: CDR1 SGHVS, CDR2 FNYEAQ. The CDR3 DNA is TGTGCCAGCAGCTTAGGACAGGGGTCCCACGAGCAGTACTTC. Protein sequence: CASSLGQGSHEQYF.

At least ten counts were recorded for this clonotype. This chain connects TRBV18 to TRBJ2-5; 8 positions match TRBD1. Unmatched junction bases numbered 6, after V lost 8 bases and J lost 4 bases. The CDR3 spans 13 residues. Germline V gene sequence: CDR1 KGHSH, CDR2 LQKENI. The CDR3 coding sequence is TGTGCCAGCAGCTTACAGGGGGGAGAGACCCAGTACTTC. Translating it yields CASSLQGGETQYF.

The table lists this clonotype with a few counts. In DNA, the CDR3 is TGTGCCAGCAGCCCCCGGGACAGGGTGTCCTACGAGCAGTACGTC. As protein: CASSPRDRVSYEQYV. J is TRBJ2-7 and V is TRBV6-1; 9 bases agree with TRBD1. The CDR3 has 15 residues. In germline, CDR1 is MNHNS, CDR2 SASEGT. V dropped 6 bases and J dropped 1; count of bases not matched to a gene: 7.

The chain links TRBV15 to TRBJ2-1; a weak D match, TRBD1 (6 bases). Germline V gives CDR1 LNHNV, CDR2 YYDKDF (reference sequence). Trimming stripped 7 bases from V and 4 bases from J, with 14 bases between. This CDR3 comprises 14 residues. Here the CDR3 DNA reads TGTGCCACCAAGGCCCGGGACAAATACAATGAGCAGTTCTTC. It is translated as CATKARDKYNEQFF.

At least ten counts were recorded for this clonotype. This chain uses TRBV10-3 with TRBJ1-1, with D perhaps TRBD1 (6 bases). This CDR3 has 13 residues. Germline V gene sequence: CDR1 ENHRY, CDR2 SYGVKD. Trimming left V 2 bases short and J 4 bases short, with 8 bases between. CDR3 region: CAISEGGGTEAFF. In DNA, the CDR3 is TGTGCCATCAGTGAGGGAGGGGGCACTGAAGCTTTCTTT.

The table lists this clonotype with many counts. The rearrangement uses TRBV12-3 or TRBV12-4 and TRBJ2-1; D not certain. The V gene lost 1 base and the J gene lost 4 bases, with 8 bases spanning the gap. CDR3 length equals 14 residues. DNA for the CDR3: TGTGCCAGCAGTTTAGAACGGAGATACAATGAGCAGTTCTTC. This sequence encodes CASSLERRYNEQFF.

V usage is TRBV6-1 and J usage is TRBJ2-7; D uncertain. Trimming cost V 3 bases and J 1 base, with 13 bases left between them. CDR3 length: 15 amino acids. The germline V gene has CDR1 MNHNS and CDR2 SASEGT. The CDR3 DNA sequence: TGTGCCAGCAGTGAGAACAGCGCCGGGTCCTACGAGCAGTACGTC. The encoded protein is CASSENSAGSYEQYV.

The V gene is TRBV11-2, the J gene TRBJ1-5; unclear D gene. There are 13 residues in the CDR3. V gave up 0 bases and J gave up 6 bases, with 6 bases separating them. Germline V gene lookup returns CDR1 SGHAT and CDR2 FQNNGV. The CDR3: CASSLDGSQPQHF. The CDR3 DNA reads TGTGCCAGCAGCTTAGATGGAAGTCAGCCCCAGCATTTT.

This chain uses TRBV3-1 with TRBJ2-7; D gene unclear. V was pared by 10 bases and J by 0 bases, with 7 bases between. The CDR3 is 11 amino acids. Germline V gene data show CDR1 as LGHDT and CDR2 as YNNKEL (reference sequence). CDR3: CATGPSYEQYF. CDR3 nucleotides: TGTGCCACCGGACCCTCCTACGAGCAGTACTTC.

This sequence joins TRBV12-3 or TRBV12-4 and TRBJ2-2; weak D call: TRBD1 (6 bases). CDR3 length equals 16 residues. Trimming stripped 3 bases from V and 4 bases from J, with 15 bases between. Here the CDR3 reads CASSLGDKAPTGELFF. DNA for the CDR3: TGTGCCAGCAGTTTGGGGGACAAGGCCCCCACCGGGGAGCTGTTTTTT.

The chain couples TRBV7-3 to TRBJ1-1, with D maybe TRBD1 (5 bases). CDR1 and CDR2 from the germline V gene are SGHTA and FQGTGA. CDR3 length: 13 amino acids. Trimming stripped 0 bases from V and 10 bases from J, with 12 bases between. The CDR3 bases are TGTGCCAGCAGCTTAACGCTTCAGGGTATAGCTTTCTTT. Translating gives CASSLTLQGIAFF. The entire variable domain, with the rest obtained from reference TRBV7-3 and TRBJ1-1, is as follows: GAGVSQTPSNKVTEKGKYVELRCDPISGHTALYWYRQSLGQGPEFLIYFQGTGAADDSGLPNDRFFAVRPEGSVSTLKIQRTERGDSAVYLCASSLTLQGIAFFGQGTRLTVV.

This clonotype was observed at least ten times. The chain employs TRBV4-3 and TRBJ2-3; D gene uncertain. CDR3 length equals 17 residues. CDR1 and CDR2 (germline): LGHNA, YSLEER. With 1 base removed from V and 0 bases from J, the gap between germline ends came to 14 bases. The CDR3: CASSQVRPSYSTDTQYF. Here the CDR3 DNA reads TGCGCCAGCAGCCAAGTGAGACCGTCGTACAGCACAGATACGCAGTATTTT.